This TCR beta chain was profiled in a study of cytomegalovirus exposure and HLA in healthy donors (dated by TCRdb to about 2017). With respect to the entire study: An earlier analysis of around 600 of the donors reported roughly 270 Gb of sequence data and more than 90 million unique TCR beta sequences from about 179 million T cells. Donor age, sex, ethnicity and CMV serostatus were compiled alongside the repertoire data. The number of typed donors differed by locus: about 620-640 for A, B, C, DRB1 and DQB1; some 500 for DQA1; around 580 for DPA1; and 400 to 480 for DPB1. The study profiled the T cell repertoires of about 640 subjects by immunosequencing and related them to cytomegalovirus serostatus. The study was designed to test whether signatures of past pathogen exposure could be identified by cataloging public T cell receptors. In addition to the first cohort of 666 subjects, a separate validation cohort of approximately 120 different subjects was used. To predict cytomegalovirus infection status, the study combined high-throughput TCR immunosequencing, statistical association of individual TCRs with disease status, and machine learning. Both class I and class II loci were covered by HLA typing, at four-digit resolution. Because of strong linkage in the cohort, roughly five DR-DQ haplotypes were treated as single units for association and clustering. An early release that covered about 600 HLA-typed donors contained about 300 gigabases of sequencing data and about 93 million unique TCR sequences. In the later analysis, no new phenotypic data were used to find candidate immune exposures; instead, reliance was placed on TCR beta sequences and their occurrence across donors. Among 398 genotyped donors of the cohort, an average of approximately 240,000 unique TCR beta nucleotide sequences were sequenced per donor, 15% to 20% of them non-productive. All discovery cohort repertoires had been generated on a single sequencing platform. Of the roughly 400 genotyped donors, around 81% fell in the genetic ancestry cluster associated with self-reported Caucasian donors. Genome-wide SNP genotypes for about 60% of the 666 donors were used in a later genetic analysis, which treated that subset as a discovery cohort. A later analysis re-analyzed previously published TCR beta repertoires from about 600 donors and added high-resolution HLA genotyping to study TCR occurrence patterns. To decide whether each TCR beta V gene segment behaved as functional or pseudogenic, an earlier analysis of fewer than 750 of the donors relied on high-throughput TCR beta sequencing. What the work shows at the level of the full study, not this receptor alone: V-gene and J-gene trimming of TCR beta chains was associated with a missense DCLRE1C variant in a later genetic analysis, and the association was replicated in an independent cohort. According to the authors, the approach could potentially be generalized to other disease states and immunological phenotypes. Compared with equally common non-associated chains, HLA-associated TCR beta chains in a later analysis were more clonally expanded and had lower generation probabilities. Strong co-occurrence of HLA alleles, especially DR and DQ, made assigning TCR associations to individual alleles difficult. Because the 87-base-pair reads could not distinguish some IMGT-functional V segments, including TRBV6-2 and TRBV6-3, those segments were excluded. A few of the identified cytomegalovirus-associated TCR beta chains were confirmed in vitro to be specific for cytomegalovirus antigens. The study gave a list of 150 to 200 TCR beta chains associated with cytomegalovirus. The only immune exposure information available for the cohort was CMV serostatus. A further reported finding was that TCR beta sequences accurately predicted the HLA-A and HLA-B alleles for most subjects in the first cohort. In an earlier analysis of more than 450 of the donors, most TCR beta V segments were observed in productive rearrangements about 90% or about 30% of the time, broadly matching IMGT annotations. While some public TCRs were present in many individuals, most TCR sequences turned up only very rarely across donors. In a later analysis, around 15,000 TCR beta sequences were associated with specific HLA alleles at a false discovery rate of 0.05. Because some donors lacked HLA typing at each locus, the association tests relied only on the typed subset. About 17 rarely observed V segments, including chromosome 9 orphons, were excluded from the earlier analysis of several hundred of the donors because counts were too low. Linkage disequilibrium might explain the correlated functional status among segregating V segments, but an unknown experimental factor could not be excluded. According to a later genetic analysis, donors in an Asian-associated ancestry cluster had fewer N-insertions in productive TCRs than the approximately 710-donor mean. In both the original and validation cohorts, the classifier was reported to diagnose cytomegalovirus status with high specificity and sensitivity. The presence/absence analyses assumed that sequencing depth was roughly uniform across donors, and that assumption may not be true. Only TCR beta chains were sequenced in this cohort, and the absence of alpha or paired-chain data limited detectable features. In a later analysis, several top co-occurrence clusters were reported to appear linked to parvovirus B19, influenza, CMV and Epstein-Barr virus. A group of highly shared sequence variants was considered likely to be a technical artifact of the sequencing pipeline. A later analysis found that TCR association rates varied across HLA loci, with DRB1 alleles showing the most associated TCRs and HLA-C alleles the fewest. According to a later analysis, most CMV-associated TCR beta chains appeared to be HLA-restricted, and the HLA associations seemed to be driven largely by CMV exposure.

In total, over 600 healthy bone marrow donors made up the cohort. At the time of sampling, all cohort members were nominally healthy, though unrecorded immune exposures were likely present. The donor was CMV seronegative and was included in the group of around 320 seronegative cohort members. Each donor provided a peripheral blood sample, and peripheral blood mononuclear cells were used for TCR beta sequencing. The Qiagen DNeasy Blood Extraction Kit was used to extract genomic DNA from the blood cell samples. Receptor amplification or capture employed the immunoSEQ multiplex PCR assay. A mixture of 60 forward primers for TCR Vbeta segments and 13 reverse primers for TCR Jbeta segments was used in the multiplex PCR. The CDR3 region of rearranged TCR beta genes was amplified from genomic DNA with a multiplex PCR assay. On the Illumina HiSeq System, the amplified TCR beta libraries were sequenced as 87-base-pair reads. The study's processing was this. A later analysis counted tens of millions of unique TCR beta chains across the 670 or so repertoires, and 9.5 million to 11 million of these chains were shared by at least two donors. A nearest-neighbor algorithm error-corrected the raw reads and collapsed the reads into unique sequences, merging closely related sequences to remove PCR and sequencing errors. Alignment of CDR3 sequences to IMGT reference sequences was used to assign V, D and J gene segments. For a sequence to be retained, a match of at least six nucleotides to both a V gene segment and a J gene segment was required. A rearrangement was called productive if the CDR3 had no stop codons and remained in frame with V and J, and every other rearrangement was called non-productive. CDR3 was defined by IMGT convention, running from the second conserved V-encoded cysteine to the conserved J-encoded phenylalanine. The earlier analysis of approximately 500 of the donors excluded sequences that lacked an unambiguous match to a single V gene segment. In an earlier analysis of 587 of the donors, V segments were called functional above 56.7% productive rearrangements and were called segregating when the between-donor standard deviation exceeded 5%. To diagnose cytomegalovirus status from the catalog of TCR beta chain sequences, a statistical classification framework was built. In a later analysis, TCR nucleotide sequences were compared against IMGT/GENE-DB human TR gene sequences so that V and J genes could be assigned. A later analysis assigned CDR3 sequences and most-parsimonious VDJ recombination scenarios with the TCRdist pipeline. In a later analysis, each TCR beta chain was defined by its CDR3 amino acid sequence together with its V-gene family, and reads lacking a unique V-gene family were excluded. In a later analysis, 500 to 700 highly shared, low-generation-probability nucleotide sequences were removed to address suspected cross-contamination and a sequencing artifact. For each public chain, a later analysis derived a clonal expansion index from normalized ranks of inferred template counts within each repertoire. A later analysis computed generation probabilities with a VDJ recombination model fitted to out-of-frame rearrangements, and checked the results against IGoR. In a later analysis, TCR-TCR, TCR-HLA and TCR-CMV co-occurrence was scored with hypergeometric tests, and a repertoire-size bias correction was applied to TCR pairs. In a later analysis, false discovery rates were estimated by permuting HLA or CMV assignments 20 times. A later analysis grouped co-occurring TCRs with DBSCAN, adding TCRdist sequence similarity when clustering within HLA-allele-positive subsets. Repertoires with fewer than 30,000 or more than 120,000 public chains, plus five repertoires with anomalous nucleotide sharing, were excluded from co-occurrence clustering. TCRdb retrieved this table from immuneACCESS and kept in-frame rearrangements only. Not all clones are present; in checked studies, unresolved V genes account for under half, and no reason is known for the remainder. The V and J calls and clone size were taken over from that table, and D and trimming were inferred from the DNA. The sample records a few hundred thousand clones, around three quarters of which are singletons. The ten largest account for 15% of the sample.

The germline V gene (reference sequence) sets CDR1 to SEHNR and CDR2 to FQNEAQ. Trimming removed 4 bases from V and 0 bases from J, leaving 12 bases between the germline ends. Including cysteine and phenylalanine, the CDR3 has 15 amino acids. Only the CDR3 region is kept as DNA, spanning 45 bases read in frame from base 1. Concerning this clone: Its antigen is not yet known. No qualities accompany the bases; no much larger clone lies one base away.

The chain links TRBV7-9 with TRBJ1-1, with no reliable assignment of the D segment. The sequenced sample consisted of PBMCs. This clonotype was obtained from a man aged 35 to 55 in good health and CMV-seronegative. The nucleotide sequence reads TGTGCCAGCAGCTACCTGGAGAGCTTGAACACTGAAGCTTTCTTT. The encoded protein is CASSYLESLNTEAFF.